This TCR beta chain was sequenced for a study of T cell responses to AZD1222 COVID-19 vaccine. Study-wide findings and caveats: Only five or six people who got AZD1222 tested seropositive at baseline. White British people made up most donors, females outnumbered males, and clonal diversity was possibly underestimated. With two AZD1222 doses given, Spike-specific TCR breadth and depth both rose.

The assay was immunoSEQ multiplex PCR, and TCRdb's table has in-frame clones only and misses some. The sample shows over 100,000 clones, roughly nine tenths of them seen only once. With regard to this clone: Its antigen is undetermined.

Second-dose timings of about 4 or about 12 weeks were pooled. This specimen was peripheral blood, taken 28 days after the second AZD1222 dose. The receptor comes from an adult who received the AZD1222 COVID-19 vaccine.

The CDR3 region is CASRHWGAGNTIYF. The CDR3, as DNA: TGTGCCAGCAGGCATTGGGGGGCTGGAAACACCATATATTTT. V and J are TRBV5-6 and TRBJ1-3; possible D gene TRBD1, 5 bases. Germline values: CDR1 SGHDT, CDR2 YYEEEE. The CDR3 sequence is 14 residues long. Trimming cost V 5 bases and J 2 bases, with 11 bases left between them. The variable domain in full, completed from reference TRBV5-6 and TRBJ1-3, reads DAGVTQSPTHLIKTRGQQVTLRCSPKSGHDTVSWYQQALGQGPQFIFQYYEEEERQRGNFPDRFSGHQFPNYSSELNVNALLLGDSALYLCASRHWGAGNTIYFGEGSWLTVV.